The 26 T cell receptor beta chains given below trace back to one sample, sequenced in a study of chemoradiotherapy in HPV16-positive cancers. Libraries were prepared by immunoSEQ multiplex PCR; TCRdb keeps only in-frame clonotypes and omits some of them. The sample holds roughly 39,000 clones; around 82% are singletons and the top ten take under 5.5%. The input for sequencing was blood, taken from a patient who underwent chemoradiotherapy. The receptors were sampled from a human donor with HPV-associated anogenital cancer.

The chain recombines TRBV19 with TRBJ1-2; D might be TRBD1 (6 bases). The V end was cut by 6 bases, the J end by 12 bases, with 26 bases between. Looked up from germline, CDR1 is LNHDA and CDR2 is SQIVND (reference sequence). This CDR3 comprises 15 residues. The CDR3 bases are TGTGCCAGTAGCTTACAGACCGGGACACCCCAAGGGGACACCTTC. Translation gives CASSLQTGTPQGDTF.

This clone was counted only a few times. This sequence joins TRBV29-1 and TRBJ1-3; D not certain. The V gene lost 2 bases and the J gene lost 1 base, with 3 bases spanning the gap. Looked up from germline, CDR1 is SQVTM and CDR2 is ANQGSEA. The CDR3 covers 12 residues. CDR3 region: CSVEISGNTIYF. CDR3 in DNA: TGCAGCGTTGAAATTTCTGGAAACACCATATATTTT.

The gene calls are TRBV10-1 and TRBJ2-1; TRBD2 agrees at 7 bases. Germline CDR1 reads WNHNN; CDR2 reads SYGVQD (reference sequence). V lost 4 bases, J lost 9 bases, and 0 bases stayed unmatched. The CDR3 sequence is 11 residues long. CDR3 sequence: CASSGGGEQFF. DNA of the CDR3: TGCGCCAGCAGTGGCGGGGGTGAGCAGTTCTTC.

The DNA for the CDR3 is TGCGCCAGCAGCTTGGGGGACAGGCAGGTGCAAGAGCAGTACTTC. It encodes CASSLGDRQVQEQYF. J is TRBJ2-7 and V is TRBV5-1; the match to TRBD1 covers 8 bases. The germline gives CDR1 SGHRS, CDR2 YFSETQ. V lost 0 bases to trimming and J lost 7 bases; unmatched junction nucleotides: 9. There are 15 residues in the CDR3.

The chain joins TRBV5-6 to TRBJ2-7, with 9 nucleotides matching TRBD1. The CDR3 has 15 residues. Germline V gene lookup returns CDR1 SGHDT and CDR2 YYEEEE. V lost 4 bases, J lost 3 bases, and 8 bases stayed unmatched. The CDR3 here is CASSLTRQGDYEQYF. In nucleotides, the CDR3 is TGTGCCAGCAGCCTGACACGACAGGGGGACTACGAGCAGTACTTC.

This chain joins TRBV7-9 and TRBJ1-4, with TRBD1 matching over 10 bases. The CDR3 is 14 residues long. Germline CDR1 is SEHNR and CDR2 is FQNEAQ (reference sequence). J gave up 8 bases and V 7 bases, and 7 bases lay outside the gene matches. CDR3 in amino acids: CASNKAGQGEKLFF. The CDR3 region has the DNA TGTGCCAGCAACAAAGCGGGACAGGGGGAAAAACTGTTTTTT.

This clone is categorized as large (0.1 to 1%). This rearrangement joins TRBV29-1 to TRBJ1-5; D is ambiguous. The CDR3 runs to 11 residues. V dropped 7 bases and J dropped 3 bases, with 7 bases sitting between them. The germline CDR1 and CDR2 sequences are SQVTM and ANQGSEA. The CDR3 DNA reads TGCAGCGCCGAGGACAATCAGCCCCAGCATTTT. As protein: CSAEDNQPQHF.

This sequence joins TRBV9 and TRBJ2-3; 7 nucleotides match TRBD1. This CDR3 contains 13 residues. The ends lost 10 bases at V and 0 bases at J; junction bases unmatched: 5. CDR1 is SGDLS and CDR2 is YYNGEE in the germline V gene. The CDR3 sequence: CAGAQGSTDTQYF. The CDR3 DNA follows: TGTGCCGGGGCACAGGGGAGCACAGATACGCAGTATTTT. Complete variable domain (other parts from reference TRBV9 and TRBJ2-3): DSGVTQTPKHLITATGQRVTLRCSPRSGDLSVYWYQQSLDQGLQFLIQYYNGEERAKGNILERFSAQQFPDLHSELNLSSLELGDSALYFCAGAQGSTDTQYFGPGTRLTVL.

The sample holds one count of this clone. The rearrangement uses TRBV7-9 and TRBJ1-1; D might be TRBD1 (6 bases). This CDR3 comprises 18 residues. V dropped 5 bases and J dropped 0 bases, with 22 bases sitting between them. CDR1 is SEHNR, CDR2 FQNEAQ, per germline (reference sequence). The CDR3 reads CASSPTGMALDMNTEAFF. In DNA form, the CDR3 reads TGTGCCAGCAGCCCCACAGGGATGGCCCTGGATATGAACACTGAAGCTTTCTTT.

The J gene is TRBJ1-3, the V gene TRBV5-1, with a weak D call TRBD1 (6 bases). Germline V gene sequence: CDR1 SGHRS, CDR2 YFSETQ. V lost 8 bases to trimming and J lost 4 bases, with 19 bases between them. This CDR3 has 15 amino acids. The CDR3 coding sequence is TGCGCCAGTACTTCTGTGGGGGCCTTCGGAAACACCATATATTTT. Translated, it gives CASTSVGAFGNTIYF.

The rearrangement joins TRBV4-3 to TRBJ1-6; D gene unclear. The CDR3 is made up of 13 amino acids. The germline V gene has CDR1 LGHNA and CDR2 YSLEER. V lost 5 bases and J 5 bases, leaving 7 bases between the germline ends. The CDR3 region is CASSVGNNSPLHF. The CDR3 DNA is TGCGCCAGCAGCGTTGGGAATAATTCACCCCTCCACTTT.

This clone was found a few times. The rearrangement links TRBV6-1 to TRBJ1-5; D unresolved. CDR3 size: 15 residues. Germline V lookup: CDR1 MNHNS, CDR2 SASEGT. The V gene lost 4 bases and the J gene lost 2 bases, with 12 bases spanning the gap. The CDR3 DNA reads as TGTGCCAGCAGTGGCCGGGGAGATGGCAATCAGCCCCAGCATTTT. It encodes CASSGRGDGNQPQHF.

This chain connects TRBV15 to TRBJ2-4; D call uncertain. The ends were cut back, 0 bases at V and 0 bases at J, with 6 bases in the middle. The germline CDR1 and CDR2 sequences are LNHNV and YYDKDF (reference sequence). This CDR3 is built from 15 residues. CDR3 in amino acids: CATSREQIAKNIQYF. Written as DNA, the CDR3 is TGTGCCACCAGCAGAGAGCAAATAGCCAAAAACATTCAGTACTTC.

The rearrangement uses TRBV5-1 and TRBJ2-1; TRBD2 matches at 16 bases. J lost 10 bases, V lost 2 bases, and 6 bases had no gene match. The germline gives CDR1 SGHRS, CDR2 YFSETQ. The CDR3 contains 16 residues. The CDR3 DNA reads TGCGCCAGCAGCTTCGGGACTAGCGGGGGGGCCTGGGAGCAGTTCTTC. Its protein is CASSFGTSGGAWEQFF.

Only a few counts were recorded for this clone. This chain connects TRBV7-8 to TRBJ2-3; D possibly corresponds to TRBD1 (6 bases). Trimming shortened V by 6 bases and J by 4 bases, and 8 bases separated the two germline ends. Germline CDR1 SGHVS, CDR2 FQNEAQ. CDR3 length: 12 amino acids. As DNA, the CDR3 is TGTGCCAGCAGGTCAGGGGCAGATACGCAGTATTTT. It codes for CASRSGADTQYF.

The chain employs TRBV28 and TRBJ2-5; TRBD1 or TRBD2 may be the D gene (6 bases each). Germline CDR1 MDHEN, CDR2 SYDVKM. Trimming removed 5 bases at V and 2 bases at J, with 12 bases between. The CDR3 extends over 14 amino acids. The DNA of the CDR3 is TGTGCCAGCAGTCCCGGGGGCCGGCAAGAGACCCAGTACTTC. Encoded protein: CASSPGGRQETQYF.

This sequence joins TRBV6-5 and TRBJ2-1; maybe TRBD2 (7 bases). Germline-derived CDR1 and CDR2 are MNHEY and SVGAGI. This CDR3 region has 15 residues. The ends were cut back, 5 bases at V and 2 bases at J, with 13 bases in the middle. CDR3 sequence reads: CASSPRGGAYNEQFF. CDR3 nucleotide sequence: TGTGCCAGCAGTCCACGAGGGGGGGCCTACAATGAGCAGTTCTTC.

The CDR3 sequence is CASSLAGPLNSPLHF. The DNA for the CDR3 is TGTGCCAGCAGCTTAGCGGGACCGCTTAATTCACCCCTCCACTTT. V usage is TRBV7-9 and J usage is TRBJ1-6; D is perhaps TRBD1 (5 bases). The germline gives CDR1 SEHNR, CDR2 FQNEAQ (reference sequence). This CDR3 comprises 15 residues. The V end was cut by 0 bases, the J end by 6 bases, with 9 bases between.

V is TRBV7-9 and J is TRBJ2-2; 10 nucleotides match TRBD1. The CDR3 totals 15 residues. CDR1 and CDR2 from the germline V gene are SEHNR and FQNEAQ (reference sequence). Trimming at V came to 4 bases and at J to 5 bases, leaving 4 bases not matched to a gene. The CDR3 nucleotides read TGTGCCAGCAGCTGGACAGGGGGAATGACCGGGGAGCTGTTTTTT. This encodes CASSWTGGMTGELFF.

This chain joins TRBV4-1 and TRBJ2-1; D might be TRBD1 or TRBD2, each matching 6 bases. The germline CDR1 and CDR2 sequences are MGHRA and YSYEKL. CDR3 size: 19 residues. The V end lost 4 bases, the J end lost 0 bases, and 22 bases lay between the germline ends. CDR3 sequence reads: CASSRTFGGPLSSYNEQFF. In DNA form, the CDR3 reads TGCGCCAGCAGCCGAACCTTCGGGGGCCCATTGAGCTCCTACAATGAGCAGTTCTTC.

The chain recombines TRBV5-4 with TRBJ1-1, with 7 bases that match TRBD1. The CDR3 has 13 residues. J was trimmed by 3 bases and V by 6 bases; bases with no gene match: 5. Germline V lookup: CDR1 SGHNT, CDR2 YYREEE (reference sequence). In DNA form, the CDR3 reads TGTGCCAGCACCTTACAGGGGTACACTGAAGCTTTCTTT. Protein: CASTLQGYTEAFF.

The chain recombines TRBV7-2 with TRBJ2-3; 9 nucleotides align to TRBD2. The J segment lost 6 bases and the V segment lost 2 bases, leaving 9 bases of the junction unmatched. Per the germline V gene, CDR1 is SGHTA and CDR2 is FQGNSA. This CDR3 is 16 amino acids long. The CDR3 loop is CASSLSAGGPADTQYF. The DNA for the CDR3 is TGTGCCAGCAGCTTAAGCGCGGGGGGGCCAGCGGATACGCAGTATTTT.

The chain joins TRBV2 to TRBJ2-5, with 9 bases aligning to TRBD1. This CDR3 has 16 residues. Losses at the gene ends were 4 bases for V and 4 bases for J; bases not matched to a gene: 10. Germline V gene data show CDR1 as SNHLY and CDR2 as FYNNEI. The CDR3 here is CASSGGNRGRLETQYF. In DNA form, the CDR3 reads TGTGCCAGCAGTGGGGGGAACAGGGGGCGCTTAGAGACCCAGTACTTC.

This clone was seen a few times. The chain recombines TRBV19 with TRBJ1-5, with no clear D. The germline V gene encodes CDR1 LNHDA and CDR2 SQIVND (reference sequence). This CDR3 has 15 amino acids. V was shortened by 4 bases and J by 4 bases, with 14 bases between the two germline ends. This CDR3 reads CASSTSQSGNQPQHF. The CDR3 DNA sequence: TGTGCCAGTAGTACCTCGCAGAGCGGGAATCAGCCCCAGCATTTT.

V usage is TRBV18 and J usage is TRBJ1-4; D is perhaps TRBD1 (5 bases). Germline CDR1 and CDR2: KGHSH and LQKENI. The germline V and J ends were trimmed by 5 bases and 6 bases, with 16 bases remaining between them. The CDR3 is 15 amino acids. The CDR3 protein is CASSTNPGFDEKLFF. CDR3 DNA sequence: TGTGCCAGCTCAACAAACCCAGGGTTCGATGAAAAACTGTTTTTT.

This clone was observed a single time. The chain couples TRBV15 to TRBJ1-2; the D is unclear. The CDR3 consists of 14 residues. With 3 bases removed from V and 2 bases from J, the gap between germline ends came to 10 bases. Germline CDR1 and CDR2: LNHNV and YYDKDF (reference sequence). The CDR3 is CATSSYPINYGYTF. Written as DNA, the CDR3 is TGTGCCACCAGCAGTTACCCGATCAACTATGGCTACACCTTC.